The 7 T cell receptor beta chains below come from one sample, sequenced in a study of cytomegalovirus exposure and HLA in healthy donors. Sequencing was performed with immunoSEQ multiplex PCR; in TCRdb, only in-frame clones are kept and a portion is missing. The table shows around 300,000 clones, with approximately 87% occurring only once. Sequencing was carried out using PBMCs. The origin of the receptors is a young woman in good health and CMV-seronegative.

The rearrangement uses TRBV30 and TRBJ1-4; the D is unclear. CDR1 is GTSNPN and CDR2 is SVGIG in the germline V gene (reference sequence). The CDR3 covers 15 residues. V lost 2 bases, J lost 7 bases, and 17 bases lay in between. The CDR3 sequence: CAWSSVLPPFEKLFF. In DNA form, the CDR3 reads TGTGCCTGGAGTTCGGTTCTTCCACCTTTTGAAAAACTGTTTTTT. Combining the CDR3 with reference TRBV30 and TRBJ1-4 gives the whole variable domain SQTIHQWPATLVQPVGSPLSLECTVEGTSNPNLYWYRQAAGRGLQLLFYSVGIGQISSEVPQNLSASRPQDRQFILSSKKLLLSDSGFYLCAWSSVLPPFEKLFFGSGTQLSVL.

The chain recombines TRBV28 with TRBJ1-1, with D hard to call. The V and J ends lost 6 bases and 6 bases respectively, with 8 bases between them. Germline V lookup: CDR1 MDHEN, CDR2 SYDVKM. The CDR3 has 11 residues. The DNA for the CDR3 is TGTGCCAGCAGCCAGATCTCTGAAGCTTTCTTT. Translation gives CASSQISEAFF.

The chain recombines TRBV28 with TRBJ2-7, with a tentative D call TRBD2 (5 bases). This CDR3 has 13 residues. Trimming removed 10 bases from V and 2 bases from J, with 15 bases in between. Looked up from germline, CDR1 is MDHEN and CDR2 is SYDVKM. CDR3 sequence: CATIRERPYEQYF. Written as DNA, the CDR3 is TGTGCCACCATCCGGGAAAGGCCCTACGAGCAGTACTTC.

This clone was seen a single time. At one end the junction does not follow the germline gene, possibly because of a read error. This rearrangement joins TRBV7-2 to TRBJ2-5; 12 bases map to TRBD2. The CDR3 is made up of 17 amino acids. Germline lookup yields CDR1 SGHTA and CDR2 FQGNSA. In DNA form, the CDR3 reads TGTGCCAGCAGCGTAGCCGGGACTAGCGGGTACCAAGAGACCCAGTACTTC. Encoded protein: CASSVAGTSGYQETQYF.

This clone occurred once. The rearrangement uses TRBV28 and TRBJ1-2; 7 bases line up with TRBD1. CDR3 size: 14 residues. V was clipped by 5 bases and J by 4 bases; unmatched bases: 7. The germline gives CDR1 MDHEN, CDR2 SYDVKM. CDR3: CASSLPDRIYGYTF. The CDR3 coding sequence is TGTGCCAGCAGTCTACCGGACAGGATCTATGGCTACACCTTC.

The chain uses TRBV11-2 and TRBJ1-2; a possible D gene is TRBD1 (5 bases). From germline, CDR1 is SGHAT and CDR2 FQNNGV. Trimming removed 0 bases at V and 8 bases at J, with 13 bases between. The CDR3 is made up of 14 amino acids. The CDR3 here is CASSLEPGPGGYTF. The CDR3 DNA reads TGTGCCAGCAGCTTAGAGCCAGGGCCAGGCGGCTACACCTTC. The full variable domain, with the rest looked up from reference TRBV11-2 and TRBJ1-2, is EAGVAQSPRYKIIEKRQSVAFWCNPISGHATLYWYQQILGQGPKLLIQFQNNGVVDDSQLPKDRFSAERLKGVDSTLKIQPAKLEDSAVYLCASSLEPGPGGYTFGSGTRLTVV.

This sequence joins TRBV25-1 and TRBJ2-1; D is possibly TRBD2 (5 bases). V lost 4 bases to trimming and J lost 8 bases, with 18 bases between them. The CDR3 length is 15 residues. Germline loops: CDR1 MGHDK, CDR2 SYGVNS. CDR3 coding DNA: TGTGCCAGCAGTGCCCCTAGTCCGGGGTCGGATGAGCAGTTCTTC. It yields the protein CASSAPSPGSDEQFF.